The sequence of this T cell receptor beta chain was determined in a study of blood T cells in healthy people across ages. Sample-barcoded 5' priming and a J-beta primer mix drove a second PCR of about 6 to 12 cycles. MiXCR, applied by TCRdb to the 5' RACE reads, yields one record per CDR3 protein. The sample has about 720,000 distinct CDR3 sequences, more than 20% seen once. Points from the study as a whole: It was found that TCR beta diversity correlated strongly with the percentage of naive T cells.

A note on this clonotype: Its antigen is not known.

Per the germline V gene, CDR1 is ENHRY and CDR2 is SYGVKD. The CDR3 length is 16 residues. These data are also associated with another study on T cells of mothers and their children. Turning to that study: All extracted RNA went into cDNA synthesis, 1.5 ug per 15 ul.

The clonotype originates from a boy aged 5-17 years in good health. The sequencing input was blood. The chain uses TRBV10-3 and TRBJ2-5; tentatively, D is TRBD1 or TRBD2 (6 bases each). The DNA end lines up better with TRBJ2-7; the J call may be wrong. For the CDR3, the DNA is TGTGCCATCAGTGTAGGAGGAGCGGAGGGGGGATACGAGCAGTACTTC. Protein: CAISVGGAEGGYEQYF.